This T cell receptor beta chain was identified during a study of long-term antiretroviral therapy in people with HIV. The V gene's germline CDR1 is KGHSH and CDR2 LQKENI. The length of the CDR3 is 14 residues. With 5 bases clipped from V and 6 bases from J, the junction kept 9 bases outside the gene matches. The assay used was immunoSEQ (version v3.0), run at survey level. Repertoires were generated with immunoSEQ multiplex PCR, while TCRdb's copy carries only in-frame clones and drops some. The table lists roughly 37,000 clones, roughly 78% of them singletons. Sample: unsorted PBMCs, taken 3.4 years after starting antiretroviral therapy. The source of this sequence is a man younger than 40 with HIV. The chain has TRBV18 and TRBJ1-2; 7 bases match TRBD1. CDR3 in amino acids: CASSRGQTWDGYTF. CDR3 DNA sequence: TGTGCCAGCTCAAGGGGACAGACATGGGATGGCTACACCTTC.